The entry that follows covers one T cell receptor beta chain sequence. Its recognized antigen is unknown. Base qualities are not at hand, and no much larger clone is one base apart. These data are taken from a study of CD8 T cells in Susac syndrome (dated by TCRdb to between 2018 and 2021). Background for the entire study: Repertoire sequencing was used to test whether CD8+ T cell activation and differentiation in Susac syndrome was antigen driven. The study compared CD8+ T cell repertoire clonality among around 11 healthy donors, around 14 Susac syndrome patients and some 16 multiple sclerosis patients. Points the paper makes about the study in general: The TCR sequencing and HLA analysis was acknowledged to have included a relatively small number of individuals.

There are 12 amino acids in the CDR3, from cysteine to phenylalanine inclusive. Only the CDR3 part of the read is kept: 36 bases, read in frame from the first base. Via the germline V gene, CDR1 is SQVTM and CDR2 ANQGSEA. Ends trimmed: V by 7 bases, J by 7 bases; bases unmatched to a gene: 9. Peripheral blood CD8+ and CD4+ T cells from healthy donors, Susac syndrome patients and multiple sclerosis patients were profiled using high-throughput TCR beta sequencing. The healthy donors served as controls matched for age and sex. Bulk CD8+ and CD4+ T cells were purified magnetically by negative isolation, whereas CD8+ TEMRA cells were enriched by FACS. Blood was drawn into EDTA tubes, processed within 24 hours, and PBMCs were isolated by density gradient centrifugation. PBMCs intended for TCR sequencing were cryopreserved in liquid nitrogen and were subsequently thawed in a 37 degrees C water bath. The sorted or isolated CD4+, CD8+ and CD8+ TEMRA cells reached a purity of at least 90%.

RNA was extracted using the RNeasy kit, and about 0.5 to 1 ug of the RNA was reverse transcribed with random hexamers. The immunoSEQ multiplex PCR assay, which covers 54 Vbeta and 13 Jbeta segments, was used to amplify TCR beta CDR3 regions. To correct PCR amplification bias, a synthetic template baseline was used for both primer optimization and computational correction. The study's own analysis went as follows. Reads were assigned to V, D and J genes according to IMGT and analyzed in immunoSEQ Analyzer, with only productive sequences retained. To calculate clonality, Shannon entropy was normalized by log2 of the number of productive unique sequences and then subtracted from one. For each patient and control, public and private clones were evaluated among the 100 most prevalent clones. Clones were defined as Susac-specific when absent from the healthy and MS cohorts, from roughly 1,100 published viral clones and from other ImmuneACCESS disease sequences. The public reads were quality trimmed at Q25 with fastp and then assembled into clones with MiXCR by TCRdb, keeping productive beta chains. Rows with one shared CDR3 protein collapse into an entry with the most common genes and DNA. The V and J calls follow TCRdb's processing rather than the paper's. The sample records about 120,000 distinct CDR3 sequences, around 93% of which are singletons. Together, the top ten hold around 0.12% of the sample.

Recombination linked TRBV29-1 to TRBJ1-1, and TRBD1 matches 7 of the central bases. Sequencing used CD8+ T cells from PBMCs. This sequence originates from a human donor in good health. CDR3 reads: CSADRDGGEAFF. The DNA is TGCAGCGCTGACAGGGATGGGGGTGAAGCTTTCTTT. The variable domain in full, with residues beyond the CDR3 obtained from the reference TRBV29-1 and TRBJ1-1 genes, is SAVISQKPSRDICQRGTSLTIQCQVDSQVTMMFWYRQQPGQSLTLIATANQGSEATYESGFVIDKFPISRPNLTFSTLTVSNMSPEDSSIYLCSADRDGGEAFFGQGTRLTVV.